The 24 T cell receptor beta chains below all came from one sample that was sequenced in a study of spatial heterogeneity in lung cancer. Time point of the sample: blood at routine non-recurrence follow-up after resection. No cell sorting; template was whole RNA from tumor, lung tissue or PBMC. MiXCR was run by TCRdb on the 5' RACE reads, yielding one entry per CDR3 protein. The sample carries more than 25,000 distinct CDR3 sequences, less than 6% recorded once. The source material was PBMCs, sampled at follow-up. The source is a male donor with early-stage non-small cell lung cancer.

Many counts were recorded for this clonotype. This sequence joins TRBV4-1 and TRBJ1-5; no reliable D call. V was trimmed by 0 bases and J by 2 bases, leaving 17 bases between them. The CDR3 loop spans 18 amino acids. Germline V gives CDR1 MGHRA, CDR2 YSYEKL. The CDR3 sequence is CASSQDSGGRRRNQPQHF. CDR3 in DNA: TGCGCCAGCAGCCAAGATAGCGGTGGGCGCAGACGCAATCAGCCCCAGCATTTT.

This clonotype was found many times. This rearrangement joins TRBV15 to TRBJ1-2; TRBD1 might be the D (6 bases). The CDR3 consists of 16 residues. V lost 2 bases, J lost 0 bases, and 13 bases lay in between. CDR1 is LNHNV, CDR2 YYDKDF, per germline (reference sequence). The CDR3 nucleotides read TGTGCCACCAGCAGACCCGGGACAACCTCTAACTATGGCTACACCTTC. The encoded protein is CATSRPGTTSNYGYTF.

The table lists this clonotype with many counts. V is TRBV7-2 and J is TRBJ2-3, with D perhaps TRBD2 (5 bases). CDR3 length: 14 amino acids. Germline V CDR1 and CDR2: SGHTA, FQGNSA. V was pared by 5 bases and J by 2 bases, with 11 bases between. CDR3 nucleotide sequence: TGTGCCAGCAGCCTAGGACTCAACACAGATACGCAGTATTTT. Protein: CASSLGLNTDTQYF. The entire variable domain, with the rest obtained from reference TRBV7-2 and TRBJ2-3, is as follows: GAGVSQSPSNKVTEKGKDVELRCDPISGHTALYWYRQSLGQGLEFLIYFQGNSAPDKSGLPSDRFSAERTGGSVSTLTIQRTQQEDSAVYLCASSLGLNTDTQYFGPGTRLTVL.

This chain joins TRBV6-6 and TRBJ2-7; D is possibly TRBD2 (5 bases). From germline, CDR1 is MNHNY and CDR2 SVGAGI (reference sequence). CDR3 length equals 12 residues. V shed 8 bases and J shed 0 bases, with 8 bases lying between them. The CDR3 region is CASWGASYEQYF. CDR3 in DNA: TGTGCCAGCTGGGGAGCCTCCTACGAGCAGTACTTC.

Only a few counts were recorded for this clonotype. The chain is built from TRBV5-1 and TRBJ2-1; D ambiguous. There are 16 residues in the CDR3. Per germline, CDR1 SGHRS and CDR2 YFSETQ. V gave up 2 bases and J gave up 0 bases, with 12 bases separating them. The CDR3 is CASSLTGLSSYNEQFF. CDR3 sequence (DNA): TGCGCCAGCAGCTTAACGGGCTTAAGCTCCTACAATGAGCAGTTCTTC. The whole variable domain, remainder taken from reference TRBV5-1 and TRBJ2-1, is KAGVTQTPRYLIKTRGQQVTLSCSPISGHRSVSWYQQTPGQGLQFLFEYFSETQRNKGNFPGRFSGRQFSNSRSEMNVSTLELGDSALYLCASSLTGLSSYNEQFFGPGTRLTVL.

This clonotype was recorded at least ten times. The V call is TRBV27, the J call TRBJ2-2, with 9 bases matching TRBD1. In germline, CDR1 is MNHEY, CDR2 SMNVEV (reference sequence). V was clipped by 10 bases and J by 6 bases; unmatched bases: 12. The CDR3 is 15 amino acids. The CDR3 DNA sequence: TGTGCCACAAGACAGGGGGTAGGGTTCGCCGGGGAGCTGTTTTTT. Encoded protein: CATRQGVGFAGELFF.

This clonotype is categorized as medium-sized. The chain combines TRBV25-1 with TRBJ1-1; the D is unclear. This CDR3 has 12 residues. V lost 9 bases and J 1 base, leaving 9 bases between the germline ends. Per the germline V gene, CDR1 is MGHDK and CDR2 is SYGVNS. CDR3 protein: CASQYSNTEAFF. CDR3 coding DNA: TGTGCCAGTCAGTATTCGAACACTGAAGCTTTCTTT.

This clonotype was detected many times. The chain joins TRBV6-5 to TRBJ2-5, with 9 bases matching TRBD1. Looked up from germline, CDR1 is MNHEY and CDR2 is SVGAGI. V lost 4 bases to trimming and J lost 3 bases; unmatched junction nucleotides: 6. The CDR3 has 15 residues. CDR3 sequence: CASSFQQGAEETQYF. As DNA, the CDR3 is TGTGCCAGCAGTTTCCAACAGGGGGCTGAAGAGACCCAGTACTTC.

This clonotype was seen only a few times. The chain joins TRBV18 to TRBJ2-3, with a tentative D call TRBD2 (6 bases). This CDR3 is 20 amino acids long. Per the germline V gene, CDR1 is KGHSH and CDR2 is LQKENI. V shed 0 bases and J shed 2 bases, with 24 bases lying between them. The CDR3 DNA is TGTGCCAGCTCACCACCGATTGGCGGGGCCAAGCCAGGAAACACAGATACGCAGTATTTT. Translated: CASSPPIGGAKPGNTDTQYF.

The sample holds many counts of this clonotype. The chain uses TRBV4-3 and TRBJ2-6; D call uncertain. Trimming removed 2 bases at V and 0 bases at J, with 11 bases between. This CDR3 is 17 amino acids long. Per the germline V gene, CDR1 is LGHNA and CDR2 is YSLEER. CDR3 coding DNA: TGCGCCAGCAGCCAACTTTGGCAGTCCTCTGGGGCCAACGTCCTGACTTTC. Residues: CASSQLWQSSGANVLTF.

The rearrangement joins TRBV3-1 to TRBJ2-1, with D possibly being TRBD1 or TRBD2 (5 bases each). The germline V gene encodes CDR1 LGHDT and CDR2 YNNKEL (reference sequence). With 5 bases removed from V and 10 bases from J, the gap between germline ends came to 15 bases. This CDR3 is built from 13 residues. This CDR3 reads CASSATQGVEQFF. The DNA of the CDR3 is TGTGCCAGCAGCGCGACTCAGGGAGTGGAGCAGTTCTTC.

This clonotype was seen a few times. The J gene is TRBJ2-5, the V gene TRBV12-3 or TRBV12-4; D gene ambiguous. The CDR3 length is 14 residues. V was clipped by 5 bases and J by 4 bases, with 14 bases between them. The CDR3 sequence: CASSPTGSRETQYF. CDR3 bases: TGTGCCAGCAGTCCAACGGGCTCTAGAGAGACCCAGTACTTC.

The sample holds many counts of this clonotype. V usage is TRBV7-9 and J usage is TRBJ2-3; D is unclear. V was trimmed by 5 bases and J by 2 bases, leaving 8 bases between them. The CDR3 sequence is 13 residues long. The V gene's germline CDR1 is SEHNR and CDR2 FQNEAQ (reference sequence). CDR3 in amino acids: CASSETPTDTQYF. Written as DNA, the CDR3 is TGTGCCAGCAGCGAGACCCCCACAGATACGCAGTATTTT.

As to this clonotype: It may be a read error: a sequence one base away is much more abundant. The chain recombines TRBV19 with TRBJ1-2; tentative D call: TRBD1 (5 bases). The CDR3 is 15 residues long. CDR1 and CDR2 (germline): LNHDA, SQIVND (reference sequence). CDR3 loop: CTSSIDGALNYGYTF. For the CDR3, the DNA is TGTACCAGTAGTATAGACGGGGCGCTTAACTATGGCTACACCTTC.

This chain links TRBV7-9 with TRBJ2-7; 7 bases map to TRBD2. Germline V gives CDR1 SEHNR, CDR2 FQNEAQ (reference sequence). The CDR3 contains 17 residues. V was clipped by 4 bases and J by 2 bases; unmatched bases: 14. The CDR3 loop reads CASSSYPGAGVPYEQYV. The CDR3 DNA sequence: TGTGCCAGCAGCTCCTATCCTGGGGCGGGGGTCCCCTACGAGCAGTACGTC.

This clonotype was found many times. This chain links TRBV6-6 with TRBJ1-5; D may be TRBD1 (5 bases). The germline V gene has CDR1 MNHNY and CDR2 SVGAGI (reference sequence). The V end was cut by 5 bases, the J end by 2 bases, with 10 bases between. The CDR3 runs to 14 residues. The CDR3 sequence: CASSQRGGNQPQHF. The CDR3 nucleotides are TGTGCCAGCAGTCAAAGGGGAGGCAATCAGCCCCAGCATTTT.

This clonotype has at least ten counts. The J gene is TRBJ2-1, the V gene TRBV20-1, with TRBD2 identical over 8 bases. Trimming took 5 bases from V and 6 from J; bases not matched to a gene: 9. The CDR3 loop spans 14 amino acids. The germline gives CDR1 DFQATT, CDR2 SNEGSKA (reference sequence). The CDR3 coding sequence is TGCAGTGCTGTGGCGGGCGGGGGGCGCAATGAGCAGTTCTTC. As protein: CSAVAGGGRNEQFF.

This clonotype was picked up many times. This chain connects TRBV4-1 to TRBJ2-1, with TRBD2 matching 7 bases. The V gene end was trimmed by 2 bases and the J gene end by 6 bases; junction bases not matched to a gene: 10. The CDR3 has 16 residues. The germline gives CDR1 MGHRA, CDR2 YSYEKL. The CDR3 sequence is CASSQNQRGISNEQFF. In DNA, the CDR3 is TGCGCCAGCAGCCAAAACCAGCGGGGTATTAGCAATGAGCAGTTCTTC.

The gene calls are TRBV9 and TRBJ2-1; 11 bases line up with TRBD2. V shed 3 bases and J 7 bases; nucleotides not matched to a gene: 9. CDR1 is SGDLS, CDR2 YYNGEE, per germline. The CDR3 sequence is 16 residues long. The CDR3 is CASSGETSGKGNEQFF. Here the CDR3 DNA reads TGTGCCAGCAGCGGTGAGACTAGCGGGAAGGGAAATGAGCAGTTCTTC.

This clonotype was counted at least ten times. The chain links TRBV7-8 to TRBJ2-3; D possibly uses TRBD1 or TRBD2 (5 bases each). V dropped 2 bases and J dropped 4 bases, with 16 bases sitting between them. CDR1 and CDR2 (germline): SGHVS, FQNEAQ. The length of the CDR3 is 16 residues. CDR3 in DNA: TGTGCCAGCAGCTTAAAGGCAGGGAGAGCTTCAGATACGCAGTATTTT. It translates to CASSLKAGRASDTQYF.

This clonotype has at least ten counts. The chain uses TRBV28 and TRBJ1-2; 10 nucleotides align to TRBD1. With 3 bases clipped from V and 7 bases from J, the junction kept 11 bases outside the gene matches. The CDR3 is 16 residues long. Germline V CDR1 and CDR2: MDHEN, SYDVKM. CDR3 region: CASSLFTGTGDGGYTF. Here the CDR3 DNA reads TGTGCCAGCAGTTTGTTCACCGGGACAGGGGACGGTGGCTACACCTTC.

This clonotype was recorded at least ten times. One end of the junction is discordant with germline, which a read error may explain. This sequence joins TRBV5-1 and TRBJ2-2; D gene ambiguous. There are 13 residues in the CDR3. CDR1 is SGHRS, CDR2 YFSETQ, per germline. The CDR3 coding sequence is TGCGCCAGCAGCTTGGAAACTGCCGGAGAGCTGTTTTTT. Amino acids: CASSLETAGELFF.

The chain uses TRBV6-6 and TRBJ2-5, with a possible D match to TRBD2 (6 bases). Germline V lookup: CDR1 MNHNY, CDR2 SVGAGI (reference sequence). Trimming took off 0 bases at V and 5 bases at J, with 10 bases between the two ends. The CDR3 contains 14 residues. This chain's CDR3 is CASSYSTGRETQYF. CDR3 in DNA: TGTGCCAGCAGTTACTCAACGGGGAGGGAGACCCAGTACTTC.

This clonotype was recorded many times. CDR3 DNA: TGTGCCAGCAGCTCAAGGGGGGGCTCCTACAATGAGCAGTTCTTC. It encodes CASSSRGGSYNEQFF. The V gene is TRBV7-9, the J gene TRBJ2-1, with D possibly TRBD2 on 7 matching bases. The ends were cut back, 4 bases at V and 0 bases at J, with 10 bases in the middle. Germline V gene lookup returns CDR1 SEHNR and CDR2 FQNEAQ (reference sequence). The CDR3 is 15 amino acids.